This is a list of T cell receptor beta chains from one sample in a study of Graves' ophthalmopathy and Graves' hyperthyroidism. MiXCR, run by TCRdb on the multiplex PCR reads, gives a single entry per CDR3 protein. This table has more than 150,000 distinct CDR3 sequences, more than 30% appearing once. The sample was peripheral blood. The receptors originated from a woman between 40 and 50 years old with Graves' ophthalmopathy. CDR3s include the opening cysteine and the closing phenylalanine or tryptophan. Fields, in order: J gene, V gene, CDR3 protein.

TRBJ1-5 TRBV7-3 CASSLSPEGSGLSNQPQHF
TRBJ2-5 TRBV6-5 CASSYAEGFEETQYF
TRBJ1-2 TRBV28 CASSSTGTGGAGGYTF
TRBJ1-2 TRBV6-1 CASSAHPGQDDGYTF
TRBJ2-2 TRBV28 CASSFLAGDLTGELFF
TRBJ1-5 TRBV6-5 CASSYGDRGRQPQHF
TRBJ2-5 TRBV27 CASSLRGVETQYF
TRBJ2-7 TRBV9 CASSPDILSYEQYF
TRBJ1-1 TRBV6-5 CASSYLAGALNTEAFF
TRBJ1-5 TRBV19 CASSMGQHNQPQHF
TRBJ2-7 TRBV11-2 CASSLGRWLAGGSSWEQYF
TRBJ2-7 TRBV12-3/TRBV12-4 CASSLAQGTYSYEQYF
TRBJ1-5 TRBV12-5 CASASAGTGLNQPQHF
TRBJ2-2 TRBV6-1 CASSRPDTGFGELFF
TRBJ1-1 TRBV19 CASRQGQVNTEAFF
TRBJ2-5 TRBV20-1 CSARTVQETQYF
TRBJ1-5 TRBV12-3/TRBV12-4 CASSLALSNQPQHF
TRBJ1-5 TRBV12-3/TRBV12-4 CASSATGTPTHF
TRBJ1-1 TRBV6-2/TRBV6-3 CASGHHRLNTEAFF
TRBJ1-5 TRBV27 CASSLVGHREGQPQHF
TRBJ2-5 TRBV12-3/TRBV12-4 CASTALYQETQYF
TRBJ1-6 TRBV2 CASSEPQGSGSPLHF
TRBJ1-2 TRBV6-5 CASIGDGGYTF
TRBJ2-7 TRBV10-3 CATQPGAISYEQYF
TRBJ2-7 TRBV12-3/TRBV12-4 CASSPGTDLYEQYF
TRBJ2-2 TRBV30 CAWSDTIGELFF
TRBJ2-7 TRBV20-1 CSARDPGRRGSYEQYF
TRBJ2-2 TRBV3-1 CASSQVGTANTGELFF
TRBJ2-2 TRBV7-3 CASSLNPPSVAPRAGELFF
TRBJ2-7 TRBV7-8 CASSLSGSRGHEQYF
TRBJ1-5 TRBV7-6 CASSRQTGDDQPQHF
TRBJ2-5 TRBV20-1 CSAQPRAETQYF
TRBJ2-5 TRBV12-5 CASGLSSGRSSETQYF
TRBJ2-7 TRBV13 CASSPRRTLAGVEQYF
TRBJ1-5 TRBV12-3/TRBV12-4 CASRHADSLNQPQHF
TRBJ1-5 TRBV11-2 CASSLGVSRQPQHF
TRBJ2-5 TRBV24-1 CATTGQVGETQYF
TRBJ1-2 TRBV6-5 CASSYSQGLFHGYTF
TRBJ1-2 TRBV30 CAWRWGELYGYTF
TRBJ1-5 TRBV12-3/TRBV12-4 CASTSPGQGGGNQPQHF